This T cell receptor beta chain was documented in a study of blood T cell repertoires in COVID-19. Study-level background: Samples came from the United States, Italy and Spain, spanning acute and convalescent COVID-19. The cDNA or gDNA used as material had been derived from T cells, B-cell-depleted T cells, or PBMCs.

Trimming took 10 bases from V and 2 from J, leaving 20 bases between them. CDR1 and CDR2 (germline): LNHDA, SQIVND (reference sequence). This CDR3 is built from 16 residues. Original analysis: Amplified reference gene primers provided the basis for estimating nucleated cell counts. Repertoires were generated with immunoSEQ multiplex PCR, while TCRdb's copy carries only in-frame clones and drops some. Clonal size and the V and J genes are those of that table, whereas D and trimming came from the DNA. The sample has about 410,000 clones, about nine tenths seen once. The chain combines TRBV19 with TRBJ2-2; D possibly corresponds to TRBD2 (5 bases). This receptor was obtained from a woman aged 25 to 39 with active or convalescent COVID-19. Sequencing was performed on peripheral blood. The DNA for the CDR3 is TGTGCCACACTAAATGAGTGGAGGCCTAACACCGGGGAGCTGTTTTTT. Translating gives CATLNEWRPNTGELFF.